A selection of T cell receptor beta chains follows, all from one sample in a study of Ad26.COV2.S vaccination and SARS-CoV-2 variants. Profiling relied on immunoSEQ multiplex PCR, and the TCRdb table lists in-frame clones only, not all of them. The sample consists of around 450,000 clones, around nine tenths of them appearing once. Here the sequenced sample was peripheral blood, taken in a trial of Ad26.COV2.S vaccine versus placebo. The receptors derive from a person aged 18-65 years who received the Ad26.COV2.S COVID-19 vaccine or a placebo. Both conserved end residues are part of each CDR3. A D gene is named only where the DNA matches it firmly. Where a row states a size, it is once, few, many or the class of an expanded clone; other rows omit it.

d_call	j_call	clone_size	v_call	cdr3_nt	cdr3_aa
TRBD2	TRBJ2-5	NA	TRBV7-9	TGTGCCAGCAGCTTAAGCGGGAGGCACCTGGAGACCCAGTACTTC	CASSLSGRHLETQYF
TRBD1	TRBJ2-3	NA	TRBV9	TGTGCCAGCAGTGGACAGGGAAGCGGCACAGATACGCAGTATTTT	CASSGQGSGTDTQYF
TRBD2	TRBJ2-1	once	TRBV7-9	TGTGCCACCAAGACTAGCGGGAGGGAGCAGTTCTTC	CATKTSGREQFF
NA	TRBJ1-1	NA	TRBV18	TGTGCCAGCTCACCAAATCGCGAGACTGAAGCTTTCTTT	CASSPNRETEAFF
NA	TRBJ1-1	NA	TRBV4-3	TGCGCCAGCAGCCAAGATATGTCGGACAGGAACACTGAAGCTTTCTTT	CASSQDMSDRNTEAFF
TRBD1	TRBJ1-6	NA	TRBV27	TGTGCCAGCAGTTTATCCCCCCCGGGACAGTATAATTCACCCCTCCACTTT	CASSLSPPGQYNSPLHF
NA	TRBJ1-5	NA	TRBV7-9	TGTGCCAGCAGCTTATTAGGCGCCAATCAGCCCCAGCATTTT	CASSLLGANQPQHF
NA	TRBJ2-1	NA	TRBV4-1	TGCGCCAGCAGCCAATCGAGACAGCTGTTCTTC	CASSQSRQLFF
TRBD1	TRBJ2-3	NA	TRBV19	TGTGCCAGTAGCCTGACAGGGTCGGGAACAGATACGCAGTATTTT	CASSLTGSGTDTQYF
NA	TRBJ1-4	NA	TRBV11-2	TGTGCCAGCAGCCAAAATGAAAAACTGTTTTTT	CASSQNEKLFF
NA	TRBJ2-2	NA	TRBV6-6	TGTGCCAGCAGGAACCATGGGGCGGCCCCCGGGGAGCTGTTTTTT	CASRNHGAAPGELFF
TRBD1	TRBJ1-2	NA	TRBV2	TGTGCCAGCAGTGTGGGGACAGGGGGCTTGGGCTACACCTTC	CASSVGTGGLGYTF
NA	TRBJ2-5	NA	TRBV12-3/TRBV12-4	TGTGCCAGCAGTTCTCGGGAGACCCAGTACTTC	CASSSRETQYF
TRBD1	TRBJ1-5	NA	TRBV7-2	TGTGCCAGCAGCCAAGACAGGGGGGCCAGTCAGCCCCAGCATTTT	CASSQDRGASQPQHF
NA	TRBJ2-7	NA	TRBV5-6	TGTGCCAGCAGCCTCAGGGGAGTCGGCTACGAGCAGTACTTC	CASSLRGVGYEQYF
NA	TRBJ2-1	NA	TRBV5-4	TGTGCCAGCAGGTCAGGACGGGACTACAATGAGCAGTTCTTC	CASRSGRDYNEQFF
TRBD1	TRBJ1-1	NA	TRBV3-1/TRBV3-2	TGTGCCAGCAGCCAAGCTAGGGGGGGACAGGGGGCCGCACTACGGATCGCTGAAGCTTTCTTT	CASSQARGGQGAALRIAEAFF
TRBD1	TRBJ1-6	once	TRBV5-4	TGTGCCAGCAGCACCGGACAGGGGAAAAATTCACCCCTCCACTTT	CASSTGQGKNSPLHF
NA	TRBJ2-7	NA	TRBV27	TGTGCCAGCCGAAGTACAGGGTACGATTACGAGCAGTACTTC	CASRSTGYDYEQYF
TRBD2	TRBJ2-1	NA	TRBV18	TGTGCCAGCTCACCAATTAGCGGGAGATACAATGAGCAGTTCTTC	CASSPISGRYNEQFF
TRBD2	TRBJ2-1	NA	TRBV5-4	TGTGCCAGCAGCCACGGGACTAGCGGGAGGGCAAATGAGCAGTTCTTC	CASSHGTSGRANEQFF
TRBD2	TRBJ2-1	NA	TRBV6-2/TRBV6-3	TGTGCCAGCAGTTATCTTTCTAGCGGGTCCTACAATGAGCAGTTCTTC	CASSYLSSGSYNEQFF
NA	TRBJ2-1	NA	TRBV7-3	TGTGCCAGCAGTAAAGACCCAGCCTCCTACAATGAGCAGTTCTTC	CASSKDPASYNEQFF
TRBD2	TRBJ2-7	NA	TRBV24-1	TGTGCCACCAGTGTGGGACTAGCGGGAGGGAGGACCTACGAGCAGTACTTC	CATSVGLAGGRTYEQYF
NA	TRBJ2-1	NA	TRBV28	TGTGCCAGCAGCGGAGCTAGTGAGCAGTTCTTC	CASSGASEQFF
NA	TRBJ2-2	once	TRBV6-5	TGTGCCAGCAGTTCAGTCGGGCGGCGGGAGCTGTTTTTT	CASSSVGRRELFF
NA	TRBJ1-2	NA	TRBV2	TGTGCCAGCAGTGAGGGCAGAACTACGGGCTATGGCTACACCTTC	CASSEGRTTGYGYTF
NA	TRBJ2-1	once	TRBV28	TGTGCCAGCAGCCCGACTCCCAGGGGCTACAATGAGCAGTTCTTC	CASSPTPRGYNEQFF
TRBD1	TRBJ2-5	NA	TRBV7-3	TGTGCCAGCAGCTTAATGGGCCCGAGGACAGGACAAGAGACCCAGTACTTC	CASSLMGPRTGQETQYF
NA	TRBJ2-7	NA	TRBV27	TGTGCCAGCAGTGTCCAATCCACAAGACCCTACGAGCAGTACTTC	CASSVQSTRPYEQYF
NA	TRBJ1-6	NA	TRBV5-4	TGTGCCAGCAGCCGATCAAGACAGAATGGCAATTCACCCCTCCACTTT	CASSRSRQNGNSPLHF
NA	TRBJ1-2	NA	TRBV7-2	TGTGCCAGCAGCCGAGGGCGAGAATATGGCTACACCTTC	CASSRGREYGYTF